This T cell receptor beta chain comes out of a study of blood T cell repertoires in COVID-19. In the study overall: The study drew acute and convalescent COVID-19 samples from the United States, Italy and Spain.

Participants' own reports of clinical history determined their cohort assignment. Clones were read by immunoSEQ multiplex PCR, and TCRdb kept only the in-frame ones, dropping some. Counted here are about 300,000 clones, 70% to 90% occurring once; the ten biggest clones make up approximately 5.4%. V was shortened by 2 bases and J by 2 bases, with 16 bases between the two germline ends. CDR1 and CDR2 (germline): SGHRS, YFSETQ. This CDR3 region has 16 residues. This TCR came from a woman in her twenties or thirties who had recovered from COVID-19. Sequencing used PBMCs or T cells enriched from blood (not recorded which). This chain uses TRBV5-1 with TRBJ1-2; D possibly corresponds to TRBD1 (5 bases). The CDR3 spells CASSLGPPQANYGYTF. The DNA of the CDR3 is TGCGCCAGCAGCTTAGGACCCCCACAGGCCAACTATGGCTACACCTTC. The variable domain in full, completed from reference TRBV5-1 and TRBJ1-2, reads KAGVTQTPRYLIKTRGQQVTLSCSPISGHRSVSWYQQTPGQGLQFLFEYFSETQRNKGNFPGRFSGRQFSNSRSEMNVSTLELGDSALYLCASSLGPPQANYGYTFGSGTRLTVV.